Below, one T cell receptor beta chain is given with its context. The junction had 6 bases not matched to a gene; V was cut back by 4 bases and J by 0 bases. Germline CDR1 and CDR2: LGHDT and YNNKEL (reference sequence). The CDR3 consists of 17 residues. This record comes from a study of blood T cell repertoires in COVID-19. Seattle enrolled patients during active infection and tracked them longitudinally. Using immunoSEQ multiplex PCR, the repertoire was profiled, and TCRdb retains in-frame clones only, with some absent. The sample carries under 200,000 clones, under 90% recorded once. The chain carries TRBV3-1 (or the pseudogene TRBV3-2) and TRBJ2-6; 7 bases match TRBD1. The sample taken for sequencing was peripheral blood. This TCR derives from a woman between 65 and 79 years old with COVID-19, enrolled during active disease. The CDR3 spells CASSPGTVDSGANVLTF. The CDR3 DNA reads TGTGCCAGCAGCCCCGGGACAGTCGACTCTGGGGCCAACGTCCTGACTTTC.